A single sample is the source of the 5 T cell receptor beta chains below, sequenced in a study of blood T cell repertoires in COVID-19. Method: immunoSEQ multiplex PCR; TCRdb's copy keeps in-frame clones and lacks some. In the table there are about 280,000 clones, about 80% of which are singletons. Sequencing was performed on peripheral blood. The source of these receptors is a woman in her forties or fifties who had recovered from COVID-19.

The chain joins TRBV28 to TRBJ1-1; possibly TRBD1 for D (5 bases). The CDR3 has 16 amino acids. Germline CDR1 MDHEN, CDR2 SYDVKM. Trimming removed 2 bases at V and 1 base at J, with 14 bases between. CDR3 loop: CASSLLETAKNTEAFF. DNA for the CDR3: TGTGCCAGCAGTTTACTTGAGACAGCTAAGAACACTGAAGCTTTCTTT.

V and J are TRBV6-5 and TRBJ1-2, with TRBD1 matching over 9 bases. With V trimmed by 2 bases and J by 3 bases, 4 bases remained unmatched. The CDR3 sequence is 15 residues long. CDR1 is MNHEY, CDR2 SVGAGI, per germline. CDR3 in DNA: TGTGCCAGCAGTTACCGGGGACAGGGCTACTATGGCTACACCTTC. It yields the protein CASSYRGQGYYGYTF.

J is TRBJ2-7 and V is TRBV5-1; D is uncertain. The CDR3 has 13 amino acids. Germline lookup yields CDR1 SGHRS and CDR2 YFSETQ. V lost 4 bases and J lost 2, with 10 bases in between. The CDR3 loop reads CASSPGGPYEQYF. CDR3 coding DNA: TGCGCCAGCAGCCCCGGCGGCCCCTACGAGCAGTACTTC.

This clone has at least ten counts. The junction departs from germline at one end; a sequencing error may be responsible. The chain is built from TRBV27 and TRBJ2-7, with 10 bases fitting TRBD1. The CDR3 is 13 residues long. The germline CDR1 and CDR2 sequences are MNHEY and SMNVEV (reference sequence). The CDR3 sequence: CASSNRQGAQEFF. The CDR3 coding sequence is TGTGCCAGCAGTAACAGACAGGGGGCACAGGAGTTCTTC.

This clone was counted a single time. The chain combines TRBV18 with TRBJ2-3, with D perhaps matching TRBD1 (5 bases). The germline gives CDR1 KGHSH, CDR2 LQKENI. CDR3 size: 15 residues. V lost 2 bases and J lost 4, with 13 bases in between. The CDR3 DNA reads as TGTGCCAGCTCACCAGACAGCAAACGGGCAGATACGCAGTATTTT. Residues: CASSPDSKRADTQYF.